The next 23 T cell receptor beta chains were all read from a single sample in a study of cytomegalovirus exposure and HLA in healthy donors (dated by TCRdb to about 2017). Libraries were constructed by the immunoSEQ multiplex PCR assay. A mixture of 60 forward primers for TCR Vbeta segments and 13 reverse primers for TCR Jbeta segments was used in the multiplex PCR. TCRdb's version of the immuneACCESS table is confined to in-frame rearrangements and falls short of the full clone set. An unresolved V gene accounts for under half of the shortfall where checked; the remainder is of unknown origin. This sample is represented by about 140,000 clones; roughly 72% of them were singletons. Approximately 2.1% of the sample is taken by the ten largest. Material for sequencing was PBMCs. These receptors all come from a man aged 35 to 55 in good health and CMV-seronegative.

This clone was seen only a few times. This chain uses TRBV6-1 with TRBJ1-1; D is perhaps TRBD1 (6 bases). CDR1 MNHNS and CDR2 SASEGT come from the germline V gene. The CDR3 sequence is 14 residues long. The ends were cut back, 2 bases at V and 3 bases at J, with 10 bases in the middle. CDR3 protein: CASSETGMDTEAFF. Written as DNA, the CDR3 is TGTGCCAGCAGTGAAACAGGGATGGACACTGAAGCTTTCTTT.

V gene TRBV18 combines with J gene TRBJ2-3, with 8 bases aligning to TRBD2. The CDR3 is 15 residues long. Germline-derived CDR1 and CDR2 are KGHSH and LQKENI. The trim removed 1 base at V and 2 bases at J, leaving 2 bases unmatched. CDR3 residues: CASSPQRGITDTQYF. In nucleotides, the CDR3 is TGTGCCAGCTCACCACAGCGGGGGATCACAGATACGCAGTATTTT.

The chain combines TRBV27 with TRBJ2-7, with D hard to call. The V gene lost 4 bases and the J gene lost 3 bases, with 22 bases spanning the gap. This CDR3 spans 17 amino acids. The germline gives CDR1 MNHEY, CDR2 SMNVEV (reference sequence). CDR3 bases: TGTGCCAGCAGTTCCCTCCCATTGGGCTCGTTAGGCTACGAGCAGTACTTC. Translated, it gives CASSSLPLGSLGYEQYF.

The chain is built from TRBV6-5 and TRBJ1-2; 7 nucleotides agree with TRBD1. This CDR3 contains 12 residues. Germline assignment: CDR1 MNHEY and CDR2 SVGAGI. Trimming cost V 4 bases and J 6 bases; bases outside gene matches: 2. For the CDR3, the DNA is TGTGCCAGCAGTTGGGGACAGAATGGCTACACCTTC. Translation gives CASSWGQNGYTF.

The rearrangement joins TRBV7-8 to TRBJ2-7, with D maybe TRBD1 (5 bases). The V end was cut by 0 bases, the J end by 3 bases, with 6 bases between. Germline-derived CDR1 and CDR2 are SGHVS and FQNEAQ. CDR3 size: 13 residues. The CDR3 DNA is TGTGCCAGCAGCTTAGCAGGGGTCTACGAGCAGTACTTC. Protein sequence: CASSLAGVYEQYF.

CDR3 protein: CASSTASGQGEYF. In DNA form, the CDR3 reads TGTGCCAGTAGTACGGCTAGCGGCCAAGGGGAGTATTTT. The chain has TRBV19 and TRBJ2-3; 7 bases are shared with TRBD2. V shed 4 bases and J 13 bases; nucleotides not matched to a gene: 11. Germline CDR1 reads LNHDA; CDR2 reads SQIVND (reference sequence). The CDR3 is 13 amino acids. The whole variable domain, filled in from reference TRBV19 and TRBJ2-3, reads DGGITQSPKYLFRKEGQNVTLSCEQNLNHDAMYWYRQDPGQGLRLIYYSQIVNDFQKGDIAEGYSVSREKKESFPLTVTSAQKNPTAFYLCASSTASGQGEYFGPGTRLTVL.

The rearrangement uses TRBV5-6 and TRBJ2-5, with D perhaps matching TRBD2 (6 bases). This CDR3 comprises 16 residues. CDR1 and CDR2 from the germline V gene are SGHDT and YYEEEE. Trimming took off 4 bases at V and 2 bases at J, with 18 bases between the two ends. The DNA of the CDR3 is TGTGCCAGCAGCCAGACTCAACCCGGGACTCAAGAGACCCAGTACTTC. Translated, it gives CASSQTQPGTQETQYF.

The chain is built from TRBV6-1 and TRBJ2-7, with a possible D match to TRBD1 (6 bases). From germline, CDR1 is MNHNS and CDR2 SASEGT. Between the trimmed V and J ends, which lost 4 bases and 1 base, there was a span of 11 bases. CDR3 size: 14 residues. The CDR3 region has the DNA TGTGCCAGCAGTGCGGACAGAGGTTCCTACGAGCAGTACTTC. It translates to CASSADRGSYEQYF.

This clone showed up just once. A read error may account for a junction end that differs from germline. The rearrangement joins TRBV30 to TRBJ1-2; D is possibly TRBD1 (6 bases). Per the germline V gene, CDR1 is GTSNPN and CDR2 is SVGIG (reference sequence). CDR3 length: 16 residues. CDR3 sequence: CAWSGPGGGLQDGYPF. For the CDR3, the DNA is TGTGCCTGGTCCGGACCGGGGGGGGGCTTACAGGATGGCTACCCCTTC.

The count of this clone is one. This chain connects TRBV7-6 to TRBJ2-7, with D possibly being TRBD2 (6 bases). The CDR3 length is 16 residues. V lost 5 bases and J lost 2, with 19 bases in between. The germline CDR1 and CDR2 sequences are SGHVS and FNYEAQ. The CDR3: CASSPRPGVSPYEQYF. The CDR3 region has the DNA TGTGCCAGCAGCCCTCGTCCGGGGGTCTCACCCTACGAGCAGTACTTC. The full variable domain, in which reference TRBV7-6 and TRBJ2-7 provide the parts outside the CDR3, is GAGVSQSPRYKVTKRGQDVALRCDPISGHVSLYWYRQALGQGPEFLTYFNYEAQQDKSGLPNDRFSAERPEGSISTLTIQRTEQRDSAMYRCASSPRPGVSPYEQYFGPGTRLTVT.

The chain is built from TRBV2 and TRBJ1-5, with 11 bases matching TRBD1. CDR1 is SNHLY, CDR2 FYNNEI, per germline. V dropped 8 bases and J dropped 6; count of bases not matched to a gene: 3. This CDR3 is 13 amino acids long. CDR3 nucleotide sequence: TGTGCCAGCGGACAGGGGGCCGGTCAGCCCCAGCATTTT. It specifies CASGQGAGQPQHF.

The chain has TRBV5-8 and TRBJ2-5; 14 bases fit TRBD2. Germline values: CDR1 SGHTS, CDR2 YDEGEE. Losses at the gene ends were 4 bases for V and 3 bases for J; bases not matched to a gene: 2. This CDR3 is 15 amino acids long. CDR3 DNA: TGTGCCAGCAGCCCGGGACTAGCGGGAGAAGAGACCCAGTACTTC. This sequence encodes CASSPGLAGEETQYF.

This clone appeared once. This sequence joins TRBV9 and TRBJ2-3, with 11 bases identical to TRBD1. CDR1 and CDR2 (germline): SGDLS, YYNGEE. The length of the CDR3 is 17 residues. Germline trimming cut 3 bases from V and 1 base from J; bases unmatched to any gene: 7. The CDR3 sequence is CASSDDGTGGGTDTQYF. The CDR3 bases are TGTGCCAGCAGCGACGATGGGACAGGGGGAGGCACAGATACGCAGTATTTT.

The genes are TRBV15 and TRBJ2-7, with D possibly being TRBD2 (5 bases). Germline V gene sequence: CDR1 LNHNV, CDR2 YYDKDF (reference sequence). Trimming took 5 bases from V and 2 from J, leaving 22 bases between them. The CDR3 is 17 amino acids. The CDR3 protein is CATSVEVTQSPPYEQYF. CDR3 nucleotides: TGTGCCACCAGCGTGGAGGTCACACAGAGCCCTCCCTACGAGCAGTACTTC.

The rearrangement links TRBV5-1 to TRBJ1-1, with D possibly matching TRBD1 (5 bases). V was shortened by 4 bases and J by 4 bases, with 17 bases between the two germline ends. Per the germline V gene, CDR1 is SGHRS and CDR2 is YFSETQ. The CDR3 length is 15 residues. The CDR3 reads CASSAGGGVGTEAFF. The DNA of the CDR3 is TGCGCCAGCAGCGCCGGGGGGGGAGTCGGCACTGAAGCTTTCTTT.

The chain employs TRBV28 and TRBJ2-1, with 12 bases fitting TRBD2. This CDR3 has 15 residues. Germline assignment: CDR1 MDHEN and CDR2 SYDVKM. V was clipped by 6 bases and J by 4 bases; unmatched bases: 4. The CDR3 region is CASRLAGGPYNEQFF. In DNA, the CDR3 is TGTGCCAGCAGACTAGCGGGAGGCCCTTACAATGAGCAGTTCTTC.

This clone was observed a single time. V gene TRBV10-3 combines with J gene TRBJ1-4, with 7 bases matching TRBD1. The V gene's germline CDR1 is ENHRY and CDR2 SYGVKD. This CDR3 is built from 13 residues. V trimming: 4 bases; J trimming: 8 bases; junction bases outside the gene matches: 4. CDR3 in amino acids: CAISVTGEEKLFF. The CDR3 coding sequence is TGTGCCATCAGTGTCACAGGGGAGGAAAAACTGTTTTTT.

The chain uses TRBV5-6 and TRBJ1-2, with D tentatively TRBD1 (5 bases). Germline values: CDR1 SGHDT, CDR2 YYEEEE. Trimming cost V 4 bases and J 0 bases, with 7 bases left between them. The CDR3 extends over 13 amino acids. CDR3 sequence (DNA): TGTGCCAGCAGCGGACACTCTAACTATGGCTACACCTTC. It specifies CASSGHSNYGYTF.

A few counts support this clone. The chain employs TRBV13 and TRBJ1-1; D gene uncertain. CDR1 PRHDT and CDR2 FYEKMQ come from the germline V gene (reference sequence). V was shortened by 1 base and J by 1 base, with 4 bases between the two germline ends. The CDR3 extends over 13 amino acids. CDR3 bases: TGTGCCAGCAGCTTAGCCAGGAACACTGAAGCTTTCTTT. This translates into CASSLARNTEAFF.

The rearrangement uses TRBV7-9 and TRBJ2-7; 8 nucleotides align to TRBD2. The J segment lost 4 bases and the V segment lost 5 bases, leaving 10 bases of the junction unmatched. The CDR3 loop spans 15 amino acids. Germline assignment: CDR1 SEHNR and CDR2 FQNEAQ (reference sequence). The chain's CDR3 is CASSKQASGLYEQYF. Written as DNA, the CDR3 is TGTGCCAGCAGCAAGCAGGCTAGCGGGTTGTACGAGCAGTACTTC. The whole variable domain, filled in from reference TRBV7-9 and TRBJ2-7, reads DTGVSQNPRHKITKRGQNVTFRCDPISEHNRLYWYRQTLGQGPEFLTYFQNEAQLEKSRLLSDRFSAERPKGSFSTLEIQRTEQGDSAMYLCASSKQASGLYEQYFGPGTRLTVT.

The chain joins TRBV6-6 to TRBJ1-2; D is unclear. Trimming left V 11 bases short and J 0 bases short, with 13 bases between. This CDR3 spans 13 amino acids. Germline V CDR1 and CDR2: MNHNY, SVGAGI (reference sequence). In DNA, the CDR3 is TGTGCCGGTAGACCTGGAGCTAACTATGGCTACACCTTC. This sequence encodes CAGRPGANYGYTF.

There are a few counts of this clone. The genes are TRBV7-9 and TRBJ2-3; no clear D. CDR1 and CDR2 (germline): SEHNR, FQNEAQ (reference sequence). The CDR3 contains 13 residues. Deletions cut 5 bases from V and 6 bases from J, with 12 bases between. The CDR3 region is CASSGRQWDTQYF. The DNA for the CDR3 is TGTGCCAGCAGCGGGCGTCAGTGGGATACGCAGTATTTT.

This clone appeared a few times. The chain has TRBV7-9 and TRBJ1-1; TRBD1 might be the D (6 bases). This CDR3 comprises 13 residues. Looked up from germline, CDR1 is SEHNR and CDR2 is FQNEAQ (reference sequence). V dropped 5 bases and J dropped 1 base, with 8 bases sitting between them. This CDR3 reads CASSEQGNTEAFF. The CDR3, as DNA: TGTGCCAGCAGCGAACAGGGGAACACTGAAGCTTTCTTT.